This T cell receptor (beta chain) was captured by sequencing in a study of blood T cells in healthy people across ages. Through a sample-barcoded 5' primer and a J-beta primer mix, a second PCR was run for roughly 6 to 11 cycles. Via MiXCR, TCRdb re-called the 5' RACE reads, giving one row per CDR3 protein. The sample has approximately 880,000 distinct CDR3 sequences, around 48% seen once. The receptor was isolated from a man under 40 in good health. The sample consisted of blood.

This chain's CDR3 is CAISVRDYEQYF. The CDR3 coding sequence is TGTGCCATCAGTGTCCGTGACTACGAGCAGTACTTC. This chain links TRBV10-3 with TRBJ2-7; no firm D call. V lost 4 bases and J lost 3, with 7 bases in between. The CDR3 sequence is 12 residues long. Germline V lookup: CDR1 ENHRY, CDR2 SYGVKD.